What follows are 6 T cell receptor beta chains derived from one specimen sequenced in a study of blood T cell repertoires in COVID-19. The data were produced by immunoSEQ multiplex PCR, yet TCRdb's version contains in-frame clones alone and is incomplete. The repertoire holds 35,000 to 45,000 clones, with around 84% as singletons. The sample consisted of peripheral blood. These receptors originate from a man between 70 and 80 years old with acute or convalescent COVID-19.

This chain connects TRBV28 to TRBJ2-7; D gene uncertain. This CDR3 comprises 13 residues. CDR1 is MDHEN, CDR2 SYDVKM, per germline. Trimming left V 7 bases short and J 7 bases short, with 17 bases between. The DNA for the CDR3 is TGTGCCAGCAACCCACCTCAGAGGAGAGAGCAGTACTTC. Translated, it gives CASNPPQRREQYF.

V and J are TRBV14 and TRBJ2-5, with TRBD1 matching 7 bases. Germline V gives CDR1 SGHDN, CDR2 FVKESK. The junction had 5 bases not matched to a gene; V was cut back by 0 bases and J by 4 bases. The CDR3 is 15 amino acids. In nucleotides, the CDR3 is TGTGCCAGCAGCCAAGACAGGACAGGCGGAGAGACCCAGTACTTC. Its protein product is CASSQDRTGGETQYF.

The rearrangement joins TRBV7-7 to TRBJ2-2; 14 bases map to TRBD2. The V gene end was trimmed by 5 bases and the J gene end by 4 bases; junction bases not matched to a gene: 0. The CDR3 loop spans 15 amino acids. Germline V lookup: CDR1 SSHAT, CDR2 FNYEAQ (reference sequence). In DNA form, the CDR3 reads TGTGCCAGCAGCGGGACTAGCGGGGGCACCGGGGAGCTGTTTTTT. Protein sequence: CASSGTSGGTGELFF. The variable domain in full, with the rest retrieved from reference TRBV7-7 and TRBJ2-2, is GAGVSQSPRYKVTKRGQDVTLRCDPISSHATLYWYQQALGQGPEFLTYFNYEAQPDKSGLPSDRFSAERPEGSISTLTIQRTEQRDSAMYRCASSGTSGGTGELFFGEGSRLTVL.

This chain joins TRBV18 and TRBJ1-6, with D possibly matching TRBD1 (5 bases). The CDR3 has 13 residues. Trimming left V 4 bases short and J 6 bases short, with 7 bases between. Per germline, CDR1 KGHSH and CDR2 LQKENI. CDR3 in amino acids: CASSLDSNSPLHF. The CDR3 coding sequence is TGTGCCAGCTCACTTGACAGTAATTCACCCCTCCACTTT.

The gene calls are TRBV21-1 and TRBJ1-1; the table's D gene call, TRBD1, was not cross checked with the DNA. TRBV21-1 is labeled a pseudogene. The CDR3 contains 16 residues. The CDR3 sequence is CASSTATGSRSTEAFF. CDR3 coding DNA: TGTGCCAGCAGCACGGCGACAGGGTCGAGGTCAACTGAAGCTTTCTTT.

The rearrangement links TRBV5-5 to TRBJ2-5; D may be TRBD2 (6 bases). Trimming took off 2 bases at V and 0 bases at J, with 8 bases between the two ends. CDR3 length: 14 residues. Germline V gene lookup returns CDR1 SGHKS and CDR2 YYEKEE (reference sequence). DNA for the CDR3: TGTGCCAGCAGCTTTGGCGGGAACCAAGAGACCCAGTACTTC. This gives the protein CASSFGGNQETQYF.